Following are 3 T cell receptor beta chains from one sample sequenced in a study of human T cells and chemical hapten exposure listed by TCRdb under 2021. The protocol used for the library was RACE. The data were produced on a NextSeq 500. TCRdb redid the processing of the public reads, applying fastp at Q25 and MiXCR, and retained in-frame beta chains. Entries that share a CDR3 protein sequence are merged under the most common genes and DNA. The sample table lists 40,000 or so distinct CDR3 sequences, 8.5% to 10% of them with a count of one. Of the sample, 14% is held by the ten largest clones. This specimen's time point label, interpreted: patch test 2, 6 weeks after DPC sensitization. In light of the paper, this sample's treatment or condition label describes: therapeutic diphenylcyclopropenone sensitization with weekly scalp DPC. Unfractionated whole blood was collected in Tempus Blood RNA tubes, and total RNA was extracted from that blood.

Sample: whole blood, taken in connection with sensitization to the hapten diphenylcyclopropenone (DPC). These TCRs come from a woman aged 25-40 years with alopecia areata. Some clones in this sample may be carry-over from other donors' samples.

This clonotype was picked up many times. This chain uses TRBV20-1 with TRBJ2-5; 12 bases are shared with TRBD2. CDR3 length: 16 amino acids. Germline trimming cut 6 bases from V and 6 bases from J; bases unmatched to any gene: 14. Germline V lookup: CDR1 DFQATT, CDR2 SNEGSKA (reference sequence). CDR3 nucleotides: TGCAGTGCCCAACCCGCTAGCGGGGGGGCCTTGAAGACCCAGTACTTC. Translation gives CSAQPASGGALKTQYF.

This clonotype was observed a handful of times. The chain employs TRBV30 and TRBJ2-3; 10 positions agree with TRBD1. V gave up 7 bases and J gave up 3 bases; unmatched junction bases: 1. Germline loops: CDR1 GTSNPN, CDR2 SVGIG (reference sequence). The CDR3 length is 12 residues. The CDR3 DNA reads as TGTGCCTCGGACAGGGGGACAGATACGCAGTATTTT. This sequence encodes CASDRGTDTQYF.

This clonotype has a count of ten or more. This chain uses TRBV6-1 with TRBJ1-1; tentatively, D is TRBD1 (5 bases). The CDR3 runs to 14 residues. Germline CDR1 and CDR2: MNHNS and SASEGT. Trimming pared 2 bases from V and 5 bases from J, leaving 12 bases between. The CDR3 loop is CASSEMQGRTEAFF. CDR3 nucleotides: TGTGCCAGCAGTGAAATGCAGGGAAGGACTGAAGCTTTCTTT.